This is a list of T cell receptor beta chains from one sample in a study of blood T cell repertoires in COVID-19. Data came from immunoSEQ multiplex PCR; TCRdb stores just in-frame clones and leaves some out. The sample consists of fewer than 70,000 clones, approximately 87% of them appearing once. The specimen was peripheral blood. The receptors come from a man aged 60 to 75 with active or convalescent COVID-19. The CDR3 runs from the conserved cysteine through the conserved F or W. D genes are given only for firm matches. Expanded clones get a size class; other rows say once, few or many, or leave the size out.

D gene: TRBD1; J gene: TRBJ1-2; clone size: .; V gene: TRBV5-1; CDR3 DNA: TGCGCCAGCAGCACGGGGGACAGCAACTATGGCTACACCTTC; CDR3 protein: CASSTGDSNYGYTF
D gene: .; J gene: TRBJ1-5; clone size: .; V gene: TRBV7-6; CDR3 DNA: TGTGCCAGCAGCCCTAGCGCGGCAGGGAGAAGCAATCAGCCCCAGCATTTT; CDR3 protein: CASSPSAAGRSNQPQHF
D gene: .; J gene: TRBJ1-2; clone size: .; V gene: TRBV6-5; CDR3 DNA: TGTGCCAGCAGCCAGATTGGGGCCTCTGGCTACACCTTC; CDR3 protein: CASSQIGASGYTF
D gene: .; J gene: TRBJ1-2; clone size: .; V gene: TRBV18; CDR3 DNA: TGTGCCAGCTCACCACAGACAGGTTCCAGAGGGGCCAACTATGGCTACACCTTC; CDR3 protein: CASSPQTGSRGANYGYTF
D gene: TRBD1; J gene: TRBJ2-7; clone size: .; V gene: TRBV6-5; CDR3 DNA: TGTGCCAGCAGCTCACCGGGACAGGGCTTCTACGAGCAGTACTTC; CDR3 protein: CASSSPGQGFYEQYF
D gene: TRBD2; J gene: TRBJ2-1; clone size: .; V gene: TRBV4-2; CDR3 DNA: TGTGCCAGCAGCCAAGATGCTAGCGGGGGGTACAATGAGCAGTTCTTC; CDR3 protein: CASSQDASGGYNEQFF
D gene: TRBD1; J gene: TRBJ2-1; clone size: .; V gene: TRBV5-1; CDR3 DNA: TGCGCCAGCAGCACCCGGACAGGGGGTTACAATGAGCAGTTCTTC; CDR3 protein: CASSTRTGGYNEQFF
D gene: .; J gene: TRBJ1-2; clone size: .; V gene: TRBV2; CDR3 DNA: TGTGCCAGCAGTGAAGCGCTTCTGGGAGGCTATGGCTACACCTTC; CDR3 protein: CASSEALLGGYGYTF
D gene: .; J gene: TRBJ1-5; clone size: .; V gene: TRBV15; CDR3 DNA: TGTGCCACCAGCAGAGATGGAGAGGGCCGTCAGCCCCAGCATTTT; CDR3 protein: CATSRDGEGRQPQHF
D gene: .; J gene: TRBJ2-5; clone size: few; V gene: TRBV4-1; CDR3 DNA: TGCGCCAGCAGCCGCTTAGCGGCAGAGACCCAGTACTTC; CDR3 protein: CASSRLAAETQYF
D gene: .; J gene: TRBJ2-2; clone size: once; V gene: TRBV21-1; CDR3 DNA: TGTGCCAGGAAGAAGGGGGACGAGAGGGGGAACACCGGGGAGCTGTTTTTT; CDR3 protein: CARKKGDERGNTGELFF
D gene: .; J gene: TRBJ1-5; clone size: .; V gene: TRBV28; CDR3 DNA: TGTGCCAGCGGAGAGATAAATCAGCCCCAGCATTTT; CDR3 protein: CASGEINQPQHF
D gene: TRBD1; J gene: TRBJ2-4; clone size: .; V gene: TRBV6-5; CDR3 DNA: TGTGCCAGCAGCCCGGACAGGGGCAACATTCAGTACTTC; CDR3 protein: CASSPDRGNIQYF
D gene: TRBD1; J gene: TRBJ2-3; clone size: .; V gene: TRBV5-1; CDR3 DNA: TGCGCCAGCAGCTTAACCGGGACAGCTAGCACAGATACGCAGTATTTT; CDR3 protein: CASSLTGTASTDTQYF
D gene: .; J gene: TRBJ1-1; clone size: .; V gene: TRBV3-1/TRBV3-2; CDR3 DNA: TGTGCCAGCAGCCAAGGCGGAAGGGGCACTGAAGCTTTCTTT; CDR3 protein: CASSQGGRGTEAFF
D gene: .; J gene: TRBJ2-7; clone size: .; V gene: TRBV6-1; CDR3 DNA: TGTGCCAGCAGTGAATTCCCACAGGGCGCCTACGAGCAGTACTTC; CDR3 protein: CASSEFPQGAYEQYF
D gene: TRBD1; J gene: TRBJ2-6; clone size: .; V gene: TRBV19; CDR3 DNA: TGTGCCAGTAGCATCTTCGGGACAGGGGACTCTGGGGCCAACGTCCTGACTTTC; CDR3 protein: CASSIFGTGDSGANVLTF
D gene: TRBD1; J gene: TRBJ1-4; clone size: .; V gene: TRBV5-1; CDR3 DNA: TGCGCCAGCAGGGAGGGGGCAGCTAATGAAAAACTGTTTTTT; CDR3 protein: CASREGAANEKLFF
D gene: .; J gene: TRBJ1-1; clone size: .; V gene: TRBV30; CDR3 DNA: TGTGCCTGGAGTAAAAATAGACTAGGCACTGAAGCTTTCTTT; CDR3 protein: CAWSKNRLGTEAFF
D gene: TRBD2; J gene: TRBJ2-7; clone size: .; V gene: TRBV15; CDR3 DNA: TGTGCCACCAGCATCCCCGGGACTAGCGGATACGAGCAGTACTTC; CDR3 protein: CATSIPGTSGYEQYF
D gene: .; J gene: TRBJ1-6; clone size: .; V gene: TRBV7-3; CDR3 DNA: TGTGCCAGCAGCTTGAGGAGAGGTTCACCCCTCCACTTT; CDR3 protein: CASSLRRGSPLHF
D gene: .; J gene: TRBJ1-1; clone size: few; V gene: TRBV11-2; CDR3 DNA: TGTGCCAGCAGCTTACAACTGAGAACTGAAGCTTTCTTT; CDR3 protein: CASSLQLRTEAFF
D gene: .; J gene: TRBJ2-1; clone size: .; V gene: TRBV13; CDR3 DNA: TGTGCCAGCAGCTTAGGGGCCAGCGCTGGGGCGCATGAGCAGTTCTTC; CDR3 protein: CASSLGASAGAHEQFF
D gene: TRBD1; J gene: TRBJ1-5; clone size: .; V gene: TRBV5-1; CDR3 DNA: TGCGCCAGCTCTACAGGGGGCGCCGAGCAGCCCCAGCATTTT; CDR3 protein: CASSTGGAEQPQHF
D gene: TRBD2; J gene: TRBJ2-4; clone size: .; V gene: TRBV6-2/TRBV6-3; CDR3 DNA: TGTGCCAGCAGTACCAGACTAGCGGGGGGCCCGCTCTTC; CDR3 protein: CASSTRLAGGPLF
D gene: TRBD1; J gene: TRBJ1-1; clone size: few; V gene: TRBV28; CDR3 DNA: TGTGCCAGCAGTTTACCCAGGACAGGGAACACTGAAGCTTTCTTT; CDR3 protein: CASSLPRTGNTEAFF
D gene: TRBD2; J gene: TRBJ2-3; clone size: .; V gene: TRBV5-8; CDR3 DNA: TGTGCCAGCAGCTTGGTACTAGCGGGGGGCGCAGATACGCAGTATTTT; CDR3 protein: CASSLVLAGGADTQYF
D gene: TRBD1; J gene: TRBJ1-4; clone size: .; V gene: TRBV27; CDR3 DNA: TGTGCCAGCAGTTCCCCGACAGGGGGGGATGAAAAACTGTTTTTT; CDR3 protein: CASSSPTGGDEKLFF
D gene: .; J gene: TRBJ1-4; clone size: .; V gene: TRBV2; CDR3 DNA: TGTGCCAGCATAATGTTTAATGAAAAACTGTTTTTT; CDR3 protein: CASIMFNEKLFF
D gene: TRBD2; J gene: TRBJ2-5; clone size: .; V gene: TRBV5-1; CDR3 DNA: TGCGCCAGCAGCTTGGGGAGACTAGCGGGGGAAGAGACCCAGTACTTC; CDR3 protein: CASSLGRLAGEETQYF
D gene: .; J gene: TRBJ2-5; clone size: .; V gene: TRBV7-3; CDR3 DNA: TGTGCCAGCAGCACAATCCCGGGAGGGGGCAGAGAGACCCAGTACTTC; CDR3 protein: CASSTIPGGGRETQYF
D gene: .; J gene: TRBJ2-1; clone size: .; V gene: TRBV6-5; CDR3 DNA: TGTGCCAGTGATCAGGGTATTAGATCCTACAATGAGCAGTTCTTC; CDR3 protein: CASDQGIRSYNEQFF
D gene: TRBD2; J gene: TRBJ2-3; clone size: .; V gene: TRBV7-7; CDR3 DNA: TGTGCCAGCAGCCCCCTTAGCGGGAAGACAGATACGCAGTATTTT; CDR3 protein: CASSPLSGKTDTQYF
D gene: TRBD1; J gene: TRBJ1-2; clone size: .; V gene: TRBV13; CDR3 DNA: TGTGCCAGCAGCCCCCGGGACAGAAGGACCTATGGCTACACCTTC; CDR3 protein: CASSPRDRRTYGYTF
D gene: TRBD1; J gene: TRBJ2-7; clone size: .; V gene: TRBV10-3; CDR3 DNA: TGTGCCATCATGGGACAGCCCTACGAGCAGTACTTC; CDR3 protein: CAIMGQPYEQYF
D gene: TRBD1; J gene: TRBJ1-1; clone size: .; V gene: TRBV6-6; CDR3 DNA: TGTGCCAGCAGTTACCCACAGGGGATCGACACTGAAGCTTTCTTT; CDR3 protein: CASSYPQGIDTEAFF
D gene: TRBD1; J gene: TRBJ1-4; clone size: .; V gene: TRBV19; CDR3 DNA: TGTGCCAGCAGCGACCCGGGACAGAGTAATGAAAAACTGTTTTTT; CDR3 protein: CASSDPGQSNEKLFF
D gene: TRBD1; J gene: TRBJ1-2; clone size: .; V gene: TRBV7-2; CDR3 DNA: TGTGCCAGCAGCCAGCAGGGGGCTGGATATGGCTACACCTTC; CDR3 protein: CASSQQGAGYGYTF
D gene: .; J gene: TRBJ2-5; clone size: .; V gene: TRBV11-2; CDR3 DNA: TGTGCCAGCAGGCGGGTGGGGGGTTTTGCGACCCAGTACTTC; CDR3 protein: CASRRVGGFATQYF
D gene: .; J gene: TRBJ2-1; clone size: .; V gene: TRBV5-1; CDR3 DNA: TGCGCCAGCAGCGTGAGGGCAGGGGTGGGGAATGAGCAGTTCTTC; CDR3 protein: CASSVRAGVGNEQFF
D gene: TRBD1; J gene: TRBJ1-2; clone size: .; V gene: TRBV6-2/TRBV6-3; CDR3 DNA: TGTGCCAGCAGTCCCTACGAAGGGGGCTACTATGGCTACACCTTC; CDR3 protein: CASSPYEGGYYGYTF
D gene: TRBD1; J gene: TRBJ1-2; clone size: .; V gene: TRBV11-2; CDR3 DNA: TGTGCCAGCAGTTTTCGACAGGGGAACGGCTACACCTTC; CDR3 protein: CASSFRQGNGYTF
D gene: TRBD2; J gene: TRBJ2-1; clone size: .; V gene: TRBV5-5; CDR3 DNA: TGTGCCAGCAGCTTTATAGCGGGGGGCTACAATGAGCAGTTCTTC; CDR3 protein: CASSFIAGGYNEQFF
D gene: .; J gene: TRBJ2-3; clone size: .; V gene: TRBV5-4; CDR3 DNA: TGTGCCAGCAGCACGGAAGGCGGGGCAGATACGCAGTATTTT; CDR3 protein: CASSTEGGADTQYF
D gene: TRBD2; J gene: TRBJ2-6; clone size: .; V gene: TRBV9; CDR3 DNA: TGTGCCAGCAGCGTTGGGACTAGCGGGAGGGCCTGGGGGGCCAACGTCCTGACTTTC; CDR3 protein: CASSVGTSGRAWGANVLTF
D gene: .; J gene: TRBJ1-1; clone size: .; V gene: TRBV7-9; CDR3 DNA: TGTGCCAGCAGCCTAGCGACGACATGGAACACTGAAGCTTTCTTT; CDR3 protein: CASSLATTWNTEAFF
D gene: TRBD1; J gene: TRBJ1-1; clone size: .; V gene: TRBV6-6; CDR3 DNA: TGTGCCAGCAGTCCACTCCCGGGACAGGGGGCGAGGACTGAAGCTTTCTTT; CDR3 protein: CASSPLPGQGARTEAFF
D gene: TRBD2; J gene: TRBJ2-7; clone size: .; V gene: TRBV19; CDR3 DNA: TGTGCCAGTACCCCAGCGGGAGGTTCCCTATTAAGCTCCTACGAGCAGTACTTC; CDR3 protein: CASTPAGGSLLSSYEQYF
D gene: TRBD2; J gene: TRBJ2-2; clone size: .; V gene: TRBV10-3; CDR3 DNA: TGTGCCATCAGTGAGTCGCGGACTAGCGGCACCGGGGAGCTGTTTTTT; CDR3 protein: CAISESRTSGTGELFF
D gene: .; J gene: TRBJ1-3; clone size: .; V gene: TRBV2; CDR3 DNA: TGTGCCAGCACTGGCAGTCGCTCTGGAAACACCATATATTTT; CDR3 protein: CASTGSRSGNTIYF
D gene: TRBD2; J gene: TRBJ2-1; clone size: .; V gene: TRBV7-2; CDR3 DNA: TGTGCCAGCAGCTTAGTCAGCGGGAGGAACAATGAGCAGTTCTTC; CDR3 protein: CASSLVSGRNNEQFF
D gene: TRBD1; J gene: TRBJ1-2; clone size: once; V gene: TRBV3-1/TRBV3-2; CDR3 DNA: TGTGCCAGCAGCCCTGGACAGGGCTTGTATGGCTACACCTTC; CDR3 protein: CASSPGQGLYGYTF
D gene: TRBD1; J gene: TRBJ1-1; clone size: .; V gene: TRBV5-4; CDR3 DNA: TGTGCCAGCAGCCTAGGACAGGGATCCCACACTGAAGCTTTCTTT; CDR3 protein: CASSLGQGSHTEAFF
D gene: TRBD1; J gene: TRBJ1-5; clone size: .; V gene: TRBV2; CDR3 DNA: TGTGCCAGCAGTGGACAGGGGAATCAGCCCCAGCATTTT; CDR3 protein: CASSGQGNQPQHF
D gene: TRBD1; J gene: TRBJ1-1; clone size: .; V gene: TRBV11-2; CDR3 DNA: TGTGCCAGCAGCCGATCGACAGGGGGGGGCACTGAAGCTTTCTTT; CDR3 protein: CASSRSTGGGTEAFF